The T cell receptor beta chain described here comes from a study of CD8 T cells in ankylosing spondylitis (TCRdb year 2017). For the wider study: The study profiled T cell receptor beta repertoires in healthy donors and ankylosing spondylitis patients to find disease-linked TCR variants. The whole study cohort included over 85 healthy donors and 20 to 30 ankylosing spondylitis patients. Samples of peripheral blood were taken, and for ankylosing spondylitis patients, synovial fluid was collected as well. General conclusions and limits of the study: Some motif variants had previously been reported in the synovial fluid and blood of reactive arthritis patients, which suggests shared mechanisms of disease initiation. A CD8+ phenotype was shown by the disease-linked clones, which were found at relatively low frequencies in peripheral blood. According to the report, matched synovial fluid samples from ankylosing spondylitis patients were significantly enriched for the disease-linked clones. A TCR beta motif of eight highly homologous amino acid variants appeared characteristic of blood from ankylosing spondylitis patients.

As for this clonotype: The antigen it binds to is not known. No much larger clone is present one base from it, and per-base qualities are unavailable.

The instrument was an Illumina HiSeq 2500. Quantitative 5'-RACE with molecular barcodes was the method used to prepare the TCR beta libraries. The study's processing was this. A new computational method based on a probabilistic model of VDJ rearrangement was used to identify disease-linked TCR variants. TCRdb reprocessed the public reads (quality trimming at Q25 with fastp, clone calling with MiXCR) and kept in-frame beta chains. Each entry is one CDR3 protein sequence, shown with its most common DNA and genes. The V and J calls here are based on TCRdb, not the publication. The sample table contains 700,000 to 1,000,000 distinct CDR3 sequences; only one count was recorded for 12% of them. Less than 0.65% of the sample lies in the top ten. Via the germline V gene, CDR1 is SGHTA and CDR2 FQGNSA. V and J are trimmed by 5 bases and 11 bases, and the gene matches miss 5 bases of the junction. From the cysteine through the phenylalanine, the CDR3 covers 12 amino acids. Only CDR3 DNA is held: 36 bases, read in frame from base 1.

The receptor chain draws on TRBV7-2 and TRBJ1-1; 10 central nucleotides agree with TRBD1. This sequence was found in a male donor with ankylosing spondylitis. The sequenced sample consisted of blood, either unsorted or a sorted T cell fraction (not recorded which). DNA sequence: TGTGCCAGCAGCGTGGACAGGGGGTGGGCTTTCTTT. This translates into CASSVDRGWAFF.